This entry features one T cell receptor beta chain sequence. The data were produced by immunoSEQ multiplex PCR, yet TCRdb's version contains in-frame clones alone and is incomplete. The sample holds 380,000 or so clones, approximately 90% seen once. Treatment indicated: 19 received Ad26.COV2.S at low or high dose, single or two shots; 5 received placebo; per-sample allocation not given. Samples came from day 63 after the first vaccine or placebo injection. This record belongs to a study of Ad26.COV2.S vaccination and SARS-CoV-2 variants. Whole-study context: Ad26.COV2.S, an intramuscular injection, was given once or twice 56 days apart.

The germline CDR1 and CDR2 sequences are SGDLS and YYNGEE. The CDR3 consists of 15 residues. With 5 bases removed from V and 0 bases from J, the gap between germline ends came to 12 bases. This receptor was taken from a person between 18 and 60 years old who received the Ad26.COV2.S COVID-19 vaccine or a placebo. The chain is built from TRBV9 and TRBJ1-3; D possibly corresponds to TRBD1 (5 bases). The sequencing used peripheral blood, collected in a trial of Ad26.COV2.S vaccine versus placebo. This CDR3 is CASSTGPNSGNTIYF. For the CDR3, the DNA is TGTGCCAGCAGTACAGGACCAAACTCTGGAAACACCATATATTTT. The full variable domain, with the rest looked up from reference TRBV9 and TRBJ1-3, is DSGVTQTPKHLITATGQRVTLRCSPRSGDLSVYWYQQSLDQGLQFLIQYYNGEERAKGNILERFSAQQFPDLHSELNLSSLELGDSALYFCASSTGPNSGNTIYFGEGSWLTVV.